This TCR beta chain was captured by sequencing in a study of T-cell reconstitution after alpha-beta-depleted transplantation in children. Unique molecular identifiers were incorporated during preparation of the TCRbeta library. TCRdb reprocessed the PCR reads with MiXCR, giving one entry per CDR3 protein. This table has around 530,000 distinct CDR3 sequences, 30% to 35% appearing once. This receptor was identified in a human donor who donated a stem cell graft to a child with aplastic anemia. The sequences come from PBMCs from the stem cell graft donor, collected from the stem cell graft.

CDR3 in DNA: TGTGCCAGCAAGGGGGGTTTGGATGAGCAGTTCTTC. Its protein is CASKGGLDEQFF. The chain employs TRBV12-3 or TRBV12-4 and TRBJ2-1; D might be TRBD1 or TRBD2, each matching 6 bases. The CDR3 loop spans 12 amino acids. V lost 7 bases and J lost 8, with 12 bases in between.